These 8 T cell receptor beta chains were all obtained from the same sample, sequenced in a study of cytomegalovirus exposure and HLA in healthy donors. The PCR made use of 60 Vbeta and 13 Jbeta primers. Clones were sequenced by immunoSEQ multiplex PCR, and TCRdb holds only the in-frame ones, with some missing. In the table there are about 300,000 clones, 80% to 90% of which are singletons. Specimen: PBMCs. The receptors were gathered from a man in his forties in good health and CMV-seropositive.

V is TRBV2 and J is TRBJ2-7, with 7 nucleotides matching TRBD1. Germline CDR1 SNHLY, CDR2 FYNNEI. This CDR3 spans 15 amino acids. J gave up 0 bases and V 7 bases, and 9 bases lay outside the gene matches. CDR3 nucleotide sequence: TGTGCCAGCACCGAGGGGGCGGACAGCTCCTACGAGCAGTACTTC. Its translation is CASTEGADSSYEQYF.

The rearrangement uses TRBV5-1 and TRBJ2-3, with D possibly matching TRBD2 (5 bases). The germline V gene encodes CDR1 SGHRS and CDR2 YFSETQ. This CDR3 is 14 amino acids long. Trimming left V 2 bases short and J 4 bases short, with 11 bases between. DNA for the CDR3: TGCGCCAGCAGCTTCAGAGGGCTGGCAGATACGCAGTATTTT. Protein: CASSFRGLADTQYF.

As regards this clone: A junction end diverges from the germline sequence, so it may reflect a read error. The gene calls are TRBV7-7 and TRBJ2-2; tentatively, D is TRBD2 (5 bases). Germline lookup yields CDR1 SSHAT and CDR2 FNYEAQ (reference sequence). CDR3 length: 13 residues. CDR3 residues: CASSFTRTGELFF. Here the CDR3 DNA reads TGTGCTAGCAGCTTCACTAGAACCGGGGAGCTGTTTTTT.

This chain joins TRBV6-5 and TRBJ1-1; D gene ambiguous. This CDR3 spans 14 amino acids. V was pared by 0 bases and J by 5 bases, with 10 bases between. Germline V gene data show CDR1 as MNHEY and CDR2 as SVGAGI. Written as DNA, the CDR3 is TGTGCCAGCAGTTACTCGATAGCGGATACTGAAGCTTTCTTT. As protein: CASSYSIADTEAFF.

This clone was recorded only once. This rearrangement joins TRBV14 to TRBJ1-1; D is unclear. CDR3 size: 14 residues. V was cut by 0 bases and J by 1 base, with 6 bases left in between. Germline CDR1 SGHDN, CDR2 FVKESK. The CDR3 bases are TGTGCCAGCAGCCAAGATCTCAGGAACACTGAAGCTTTCTTT. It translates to CASSQDLRNTEAFF. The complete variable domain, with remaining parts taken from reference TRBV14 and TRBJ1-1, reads EAGVTQFPSHSVIEKGQTVTLRCDPISGHDNLYWYRRVMGKEIKFLLHFVKESKQDESGMPNNRFLAERTGGTYSTLKVQPAELEDSGVYFCASSQDLRNTEAFFGQGTRLTVV.

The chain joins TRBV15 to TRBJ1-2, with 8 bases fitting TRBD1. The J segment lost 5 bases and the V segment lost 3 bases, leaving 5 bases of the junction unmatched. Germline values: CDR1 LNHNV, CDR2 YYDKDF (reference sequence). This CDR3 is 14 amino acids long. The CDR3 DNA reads TGTGCCACCAGCAGTGGGACAGGCGAATATGGCTACACCTTC. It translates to CATSSGTGEYGYTF.

CDR3 nucleotides: TGTGCCAGCAGTTTATACACCCGGGACTTGGCCTACGAGCAGTACTTC. It translates to CASSLYTRDLAYEQYF. The rearrangement joins TRBV27 to TRBJ2-7; possibly TRBD2 for D (6 bases). The CDR3 consists of 16 residues. Germline V lookup: CDR1 MNHEY, CDR2 SMNVEV (reference sequence). V was pared by 1 base and J by 2 bases, with 15 bases between.

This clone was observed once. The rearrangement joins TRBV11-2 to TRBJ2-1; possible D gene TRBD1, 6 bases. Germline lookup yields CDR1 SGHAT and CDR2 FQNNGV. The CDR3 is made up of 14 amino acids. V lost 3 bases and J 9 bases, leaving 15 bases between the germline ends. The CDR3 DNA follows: TGTGCCAGCAGCTTCGGACAGCCCGCGAGTGAGCAGTTCTTC. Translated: CASSFGQPASEQFF.